The source of this T cell receptor (beta chain) is a study of cytotoxic CD8 clonotypes in ibrutinib-treated CLL. The CDR3 sequence is 15 residues long. CDR1 is SEHNR, CDR2 FQNEAQ, per germline (reference sequence). Trimming cost V 0 bases and J 12 bases; bases outside gene matches: 4. This clone was counted only a few times. Profiled with immunoSEQ multiplex PCR; TCRdb holds only in-frame clones, not every one. The sample carries roughly 15,000 clones, around 81% recorded once. The sequence was collected from a human donor with chronic lymphocytic leukemia. The V call is TRBV7-9, the J call TRBJ2-1; 14 bases line up with TRBD2. This material consisted of PBMCs, taken before ibrutinib treatment. The CDR3 DNA follows: TGTGCCAGCAGCTTAGCCGGGACTAGCGGGAGAGGGCAGTTCTTC. Amino acids: CASSLAGTSGRGQFF.